The present entry profiles one TCR beta chain with its context. The target antigen is unknown. Germline V gene data show CDR1 as LNHDA and CDR2 as SQIVND (reference sequence). The CDR3 loop spans 19 amino acids. With V trimmed by 4 bases and J by 0 bases, 14 bases remained unmatched. This entry belongs to a study of T cell responses to AZD1222 COVID-19 vaccine. General study results and limits: The study reported that nearly half of spike-specific TCRs target unmutated variant regions. The study found Spike-specific TCR breadth and depth rose after two AZD1222 doses. There were mostly white British donors and more females than males, and clonal diversity was possibly underestimated. Distributed over spike, vaccine-associated CD4 TCRs predominated at 160-218 and 743-854.

Using immunoSEQ multiplex PCR, the repertoire was profiled, and TCRdb retains in-frame clones only, with some absent. Seen in this sample are under 150,000 clones; the ten most common clones hold around 2.2%. Sequenced: peripheral blood. This chain connects TRBV19 to TRBJ1-3; 8 bases match TRBD1. The origin of this receptor is an adult in good health. The CDR3 loop is CASSTLTGARPNSGNTIYF. The CDR3 DNA reads as TGTGCCAGTAGTACCCTGACAGGGGCACGACCCAACTCTGGAAACACCATATATTTT.